The clone carrying this T cell receptor beta chain was counted a few times. Its antigen is not known. The source of the sample is a study of T-cell memory formation after mild COVID-19. General study findings and limits: Cross-reactive memory seemingly joined, as some responding clones were found in pre-infection memory. A second wave expanding day 15 to 37 was CD4+-biased; contracting clones were balanced. CD4+ clones that contracted lay mainly in CM and EM; CD8+ ones lay in EMRA.

Amplification by 5'RACE using constant-segment primers produced TCR alpha and TCR beta cDNA libraries that carried sample barcodes and UMIs. TCRdb recomputed calls from the 5' RACE reads with MiXCR, one row per CDR3 protein. The sample contains around 510,000 distinct CDR3 sequences, roughly 20% of which appear only once. This TCR came from an adult woman who had mild COVID-19 (a few samples of this study predate the infection). Cell type and time point are not known. Sequenced material: PBMCs or a T cell subset sorted from them (not recorded which).

CDR3 loop: CSVGPGASYEQYF. As DNA, the CDR3 is TGCAGCGTGGGCCCAGGGGCCTCCTACGAGCAGTACTTC. The chain carries TRBV29-1 and TRBJ2-7, with a tentative D call TRBD1 (6 bases). CDR3 length equals 13 residues. The ends were cut back, 6 bases at V and 0 bases at J, with 12 bases in the middle. Germline CDR1 is SQVTM and CDR2 is ANQGSEA.